Sequencing of this T cell receptor (beta chain) was carried out in a study of shared clonotypes between healthy human individuals. Trimming removed 5 bases from V and 0 bases from J; junction bases left unmatched: 1. Germline V gene lookup returns CDR1 MNHNY and CDR2 SVGAGI (reference sequence). The CDR3 contains 14 residues. The repertoire was sequenced with immunoSEQ multiplex PCR; TCRdb's copy has only in-frame clones and lacks some. The sample lists roughly 1 million clones, under 80% occurring once. To note about this clone: The sample has other DNA sequences that encode this CDR3 too.

The rearrangement uses TRBV6-6 and TRBJ2-1; the match to TRBD2 covers 7 bases. This clonotype originated in a man between 18 and 29 years old in good health. The source material was memory CD4+ T cells sorted from blood. This sample's subset: CD45RA-negative fraction. In DNA form, the CDR3 reads TGTGCCAGCAGTCGGACTAGCTCCTACAATGAGCAGTTCTTC. Translating it yields CASSRTSSYNEQFF.